The 29 T cell receptor beta chains below all came from one sample that was sequenced in a study of beta chain features in type 1 diabetes. Overall study findings and caveats: When Type 1 diabetes patients were examined, their TCRB CDR3s proved moderately but significantly shorter in all four CD4+ subsets.

These receptors have no identified antigens. Sequenced material consisted of expressed TCRB transcripts (all of the isolated RNA was reverse transcribed). Assay used: immunoSEQ multiplex PCR; TCRdb lists only in-frame clones, some missing. Of 350,000 to 450,000 clones in the sample, 10% to 15% were seen once. The material sequenced was naive CD4+ T cells from blood. The receptor source for this set is a woman under 30 with type 1 diabetes.

The chain recombines TRBV4-3 with TRBJ1-5; D is unclear. The V gene's germline CDR1 is LGHNA and CDR2 YSLEER. There are 15 residues in the CDR3. Deletions cut 4 bases from V and 4 bases from J, with 14 bases between. The CDR3 reads CASSPGLRRNQPQHF. As DNA, the CDR3 is TGCGCCAGCAGCCCCGGGTTGAGGAGGAATCAGCCCCAGCATTTT.

This clone has a handful of counts. The chain is built from TRBV5-4 and TRBJ2-7; D is possibly TRBD1 (6 bases). Trimming shortened V by 1 base and J by 3 bases, and 14 bases separated the two germline ends. Germline CDR1 SGHNT, CDR2 YYREEE (reference sequence). The CDR3 spans 15 residues. This CDR3 reads CASSLFWTADYEQYF. The CDR3 DNA reads as TGTGCCAGCAGCTTGTTCTGGACAGCCGACTACGAGCAGTACTTC.

This clone was found a few times. V and J are TRBV29-1 and TRBJ1-5; no clear D gene. The germline gives CDR1 SQVTM, CDR2 ANQGSEA. The CDR3 has 15 residues. V lost 4 bases, J lost 1 base, and 14 bases lay in between. The CDR3 DNA reads as TGCAGCGTTGGGGAGTCGGGCCAAAGCAATCAGCCCCAGCATTTT. Amino acids: CSVGESGQSNQPQHF.

V gene TRBV6-1 combines with J gene TRBJ1-2; D gene uncertain. The germline V gene has CDR1 MNHNS and CDR2 SASEGT. CDR3 length equals 13 residues. V lost 9 bases to trimming and J lost 7 bases, with 18 bases between them. The CDR3 sequence is CASSLGQGGGYTF. Here the CDR3 DNA reads TGTGCCAGTTCCTTGGGCCAAGGAGGTGGCTACACCTTC.

The V call is TRBV30, the J call TRBJ1-1, with 8 bases matching TRBD1. This CDR3 has 12 amino acids. After removal of 8 bases from V and 5 bases from J, the junction contained 7 bases not matched to a gene. Germline CDR1 is GTSNPN and CDR2 is SVGIG (reference sequence). Written as DNA, the CDR3 is TGTGCCGGAGGACAGGGTCTGACTGAAGCTTTCTTT. It specifies CAGGQGLTEAFF. The whole variable domain, filled in from reference TRBV30 and TRBJ1-1, reads SQTIHQWPATLVQPVGSPLSLECTVEGTSNPNLYWYRQAAGRGLQLLFYSVGIGQISSEVPQNLSASRPQDRQFILSSKKLLLSDSGFYLCAGGQGLTEAFFGQGTRLTVV.

This clone occurred a few times. The CDR3 here is CASGRGGLSNEQFF. The CDR3 nucleotides read TGTGCCAGCGGTCGGGGGGGTCTCTCCAATGAGCAGTTCTTC. The chain uses TRBV7-2 and TRBJ2-1; TRBD2 agrees at 8 bases. The germline V gene encodes CDR1 SGHTA and CDR2 FQGNSA. The CDR3 length is 14 residues. Unmatched junction bases numbered 9, after V lost 8 bases and J lost 6 bases.

The V and J genes are TRBV2 and TRBJ2-3, with 8 bases that match TRBD1. V trimming: 8 bases; J trimming: 2 bases; junction bases outside the gene matches: 3. The germline V gene encodes CDR1 SNHLY and CDR2 FYNNEI. The CDR3 totals 13 residues. CDR3 in DNA: TGTGCCAGCGGGACAGGTTCCACAGATACGCAGTATTTT. This gives the protein CASGTGSTDTQYF.

The V and J genes are TRBV15 and TRBJ1-4; D is ambiguous. The CDR3 covers 15 residues. Trimming took off 3 bases at V and 4 bases at J, with 12 bases between the two ends. Germline CDR1 and CDR2: LNHNV and YYDKDF (reference sequence). The CDR3 sequence is CATSRRADYNEKLFF. The DNA for the CDR3 is TGTGCCACCAGCAGGAGGGCAGACTATAATGAAAAACTGTTTTTT.

This clone occurred a few times. V and J are TRBV7-8 and TRBJ2-1; D may be TRBD2 (5 bases). The CDR3 covers 15 residues. The V end lost 5 bases, the J end lost 5 bases, and 16 bases lay between the germline ends. The germline CDR1 and CDR2 sequences are SGHVS and FQNEAQ. The CDR3 nucleotides are TGTGCCAGCAGCCTCCTGAGGACTGTGAACAATGAGCAGTTCTTC. The encoded protein is CASSLLRTVNNEQFF.

This clone has only a few counts. CDR3: CASRPAGFDEQFF. DNA for the CDR3: TGTGCCAGCAGACCAGCGGGGTTTGATGAGCAGTTCTTC. The genes are TRBV6-5 and TRBJ2-1, with TRBD2 matching over 7 bases. The germline gives CDR1 MNHEY, CDR2 SVGAGI. This CDR3 contains 13 residues. The trim removed 6 bases at V and 8 bases at J, leaving 7 bases unmatched.

This clone was detected a few times. The rearrangement joins TRBV5-6 to TRBJ1-2, with 9 nucleotides matching TRBD1. J gave up 4 bases and V 4 bases, and 11 bases lay outside the gene matches. Germline loops: CDR1 SGHDT, CDR2 YYEEEE. CDR3 length: 16 amino acids. The CDR3 loop is CASSPAGQGWFYGYTF. The CDR3 DNA sequence: TGTGCCAGCAGCCCGGCTGGACAGGGGTGGTTCTATGGCTACACCTTC.

The rearrangement joins TRBV5-1 to TRBJ2-1, with D tentatively TRBD2 (6 bases). Trimming took off 5 bases at V and 8 bases at J, with 14 bases between the two ends. CDR1 and CDR2 from the germline V gene are SGHRS and YFSETQ. The CDR3 has 13 amino acids. This chain's CDR3 is CASSGQWDYEQFF. The DNA of the CDR3 is TGCGCCAGCAGTGGACAATGGGACTATGAGCAGTTCTTC.

This clone was recorded a few times. The V and J genes are TRBV5-1 and TRBJ2-7, with D maybe TRBD2 (6 bases). The V gene's germline CDR1 is SGHRS and CDR2 YFSETQ. This CDR3 is 14 amino acids long. The V gene lost 0 bases and the J gene lost 2 bases, with 9 bases spanning the gap. CDR3 nucleotide sequence: TGCGCCAGCAGCTTGGCTGGCGGGACCTACGAGCAGTACTTC. Translating gives CASSLAGGTYEQYF.

This clone was recorded a few times. The rearrangement joins TRBV18 to TRBJ1-2; 7 positions agree with TRBD1. In germline, CDR1 is KGHSH, CDR2 LQKENI. After removal of 4 bases from V and 3 bases from J, the junction contained 5 bases not matched to a gene. The CDR3 has 14 residues. In DNA, the CDR3 is TGTGCCAGCTCACGGGGGACAGTCGACTATGGCTACACCTTC. Encoded protein: CASSRGTVDYGYTF. Full variable domain (remainder filled in from reference TRBV18 and TRBJ1-2): NAGVMQNPRHLVRRRGQEARLRCSPMKGHSHVYWYRQLPEEGLKFMVYLQKENIIDESGMPKERFSAEFPKEGPSILRIQQVVRGDSAAYFCASSRGTVDYGYTFGSGTRLTVV.

This chain links TRBV27 with TRBJ2-7; 8 bases match TRBD1. The CDR3 is 15 residues long. Germline lookup yields CDR1 MNHEY and CDR2 SMNVEV (reference sequence). The trim removed 7 bases at V and 2 bases at J, leaving 10 bases unmatched. In DNA, the CDR3 is TGTGCCAGCAAACGACAGGGGTATGGGCCCTACGAGCAGTACTTC. This translates into CASKRQGYGPYEQYF.

Turning to this clone: At the DNA level, this CDR3 is encoded by other sequences in the same sample as well. The V gene is TRBV5-6, the J gene TRBJ2-7; no clear D. V lost 0 bases, J lost 2 bases, and 3 bases lay in between. The CDR3 runs 12 residues. CDR1 SGHDT and CDR2 YYEEEE come from the germline V gene. The CDR3 loop reads CASSLGTYEQYF. CDR3 nucleotide sequence: TGTGCCAGCAGCTTGGGTACCTACGAGCAGTACTTC.

This chain links TRBV7-2 with TRBJ1-1, with D hard to call. The ends were cut back, 11 bases at V and 0 bases at J, with 10 bases in the middle. Germline V lookup: CDR1 SGHTA, CDR2 FQGNSA. The CDR3 runs 12 residues. In nucleotides, the CDR3 is TGTGCCGTCACGAGTCTGAACACTGAAGCTTTCTTT. This encodes CAVTSLNTEAFF.

The sample holds a few counts of this clone. The chain recombines TRBV28 with TRBJ2-7; D perhaps matches TRBD1 (5 bases). Looked up from germline, CDR1 is MDHEN and CDR2 is SYDVKM. The CDR3 length is 14 residues. The germline V and J ends were trimmed by 10 bases and 2 bases, with 18 bases remaining between them. In DNA, the CDR3 is TGTGCCACCAACGCTCCGACACAGGCCTACGAGCAGTACTTC. It codes for CATNAPTQAYEQYF.

The chain links TRBV11-2 to TRBJ1-4, with no clear D. The CDR3 spans 14 residues. Between the trimmed V and J ends, which lost 5 bases and 7 bases, there was a span of 14 bases. From germline, CDR1 is SGHAT and CDR2 FQNNGV. The CDR3 DNA reads as TGTGCCAGCAGCCTTTACTTGGAGGGTGAAAAACTGTTTTTT. It is translated as CASSLYLEGEKLFF.

The gene calls are TRBV7-9 and TRBJ2-7; 11 bases fit TRBD2. V lost 5 bases and J lost 4; bases outside the gene matches: 4. The CDR3 extends over 14 amino acids. The germline gives CDR1 SEHNR, CDR2 FQNEAQ (reference sequence). In DNA, the CDR3 is TGTGCCAGCAGCCAAGGGACTAGCGGTTACGAGCAGTACTTC. This translates into CASSQGTSGYEQYF.

This chain uses TRBV7-9 with TRBJ2-1, with D possibly TRBD2 on 5 matching bases. This CDR3 region has 15 residues. CDR1 SEHNR and CDR2 FQNEAQ come from the germline V gene (reference sequence). V gave up 5 bases and J gave up 8 bases, with 19 bases separating them. Written as DNA, the CDR3 is TGTGCCAGCAGCCAAAAAGGGAGAGCGGCCGATGAGCAGTTCTTC. Its protein is CASSQKGRAADEQFF.

The chain carries TRBV2 and TRBJ2-1; D is unclear. There are 12 residues in the CDR3. Germline lookup yields CDR1 SNHLY and CDR2 FYNNEI. V lost 4 bases to trimming and J lost 9 bases, with 10 bases between them. CDR3: CASSVARVEQFF. CDR3 DNA: TGTGCCAGCAGTGTTGCCCGGGTTGAGCAGTTCTTC.

The chain joins TRBV6-1 to TRBJ1-2, with a possible D match to TRBD1 (6 bases). Trimming left V 8 bases short and J 4 bases short, with 14 bases between. Germline V CDR1 and CDR2: MNHNS, SASEGT. This CDR3 has 13 amino acids. This CDR3 is CASSRDTAYGYTF. Written as DNA, the CDR3 is TGTGCCAGCTCCCGGGACACCGCCTATGGCTACACCTTC.

CDR3 DNA sequence: TGTGCCAGTATTAGGTCAGGGACCAACGTCCTGACTTTC. Translated: CASIRSGTNVLTF. The chain employs TRBV19 and TRBJ2-6; D possibly corresponds to TRBD1 (5 bases). In germline, CDR1 is LNHDA, CDR2 SQIVND (reference sequence). Deletions cut 7 bases from V and 8 bases from J, with 12 bases between. This CDR3 comprises 13 residues. The variable domain in full, completed from reference TRBV19 and TRBJ2-6, reads DGGITQSPKYLFRKEGQNVTLSCEQNLNHDAMYWYRQDPGQGLRLIYYSQIVNDFQKGDIAEGYSVSREKKESFPLTVTSAQKNPTAFYLCASIRSGTNVLTFGAGSRLTVL.

This clone was found a few times. The V call is TRBV11-2, the J call TRBJ2-7, with D unclear. The germline CDR1 and CDR2 sequences are SGHAT and FQNNGV. With 2 bases removed from V and 2 bases from J, the gap between germline ends came to 7 bases. The CDR3 runs to 13 residues. The CDR3 bases are TGTGCCAGCAGCTTAATACAGACCTACGAGCAGTACTTC. Amino acids: CASSLIQTYEQYF.

CDR3 loop: CASSPTGQISGANVLTF. CDR3 sequence (DNA): TGTGCCAGCAGCCCCACGGGACAAATCTCTGGGGCCAACGTCCTGACTTTC. The genes are TRBV7-3 and TRBJ2-6; tentative D call: TRBD1 (6 bases). CDR3 length: 17 residues. The germline V gene has CDR1 SGHTA and CDR2 FQGTGA. Deletions cut 5 bases from V and 0 bases from J, with 14 bases between.

This clone occurred a few times. J is TRBJ2-3 and V is TRBV18, with D possibly being TRBD2 (5 bases). The CDR3 has 14 amino acids. The ends were cut back, 1 base at V and 4 bases at J, with 9 bases in the middle. The germline CDR1 and CDR2 sequences are KGHSH and LQKENI. CDR3 sequence reads: CASSPRERSDTQYF. The CDR3 DNA follows: TGTGCCAGCTCACCACGGGAGAGGTCAGATACGCAGTATTTT.

This clone was counted only a few times. The chain is built from TRBV5-4 and TRBJ2-4; weak D call: TRBD1 (6 bases). There are 17 residues in the CDR3. V was shortened by 0 bases and J by 2 bases, with 15 bases between the two germline ends. Per germline, CDR1 SGHNT and CDR2 YYREEE (reference sequence). CDR3 DNA: TGTGCCAGCAGCTTGGAGGGGGAAGGGGTTACCAAAAACATTCAGTACTTC. Residues: CASSLEGEGVTKNIQYF.

This chain connects TRBV11-2 to TRBJ2-2; D is possibly TRBD2 (6 bases). Germline V gives CDR1 SGHAT, CDR2 FQNNGV. The CDR3 loop spans 17 amino acids. Trimming removed 2 bases at V and 5 bases at J, with 18 bases between. CDR3 region: CASSLNSGRLQTGELFF. In nucleotides, the CDR3 is TGTGCCAGCAGCTTAAATAGCGGCCGTTTACAAACCGGGGAGCTGTTTTTT.